This T cell receptor beta chain was profiled in a study of blood T cell repertoires in COVID-19. CDR3 length equals 15 residues. Trimming removed 2 bases from V and 5 bases from J, with 15 bases in between. Germline CDR1 and CDR2: SGHVS and FNYEAQ. TCRdb's table, derived via immunoSEQ multiplex PCR, lists solely in-frame clones and lacks some. Altogether 150,000 to 250,000 clones are present, about 80% being singletons, with the ten largest covering 6.9%. This chain connects TRBV7-6 to TRBJ2-5; perhaps TRBD2 as D (5 bases). Material: peripheral blood. This receptor was identified in a human donor with acute or convalescent COVID-19. The donor label of this sample is uncertain. The CDR3 DNA is TGTGCCAGCAGCTTACACGGGGAAACAAGGGAGACCCAGTACTTC. This sequence encodes CASSLHGETRETQYF.